These 14 T cell receptor beta chains originate from one sample sequenced in a study of cytomegalovirus exposure and HLA in healthy donors. This PCR relied on a set of 60 Vbeta primers and 13 Jbeta primers. Sequencing used immunoSEQ multiplex PCR; TCRdb keeps in-frame clones, though not all of them. Found here are over 150,000 clones, 79% of them singletons; the top ten hold about 2%. What was sequenced was PBMCs. Receptors originate from a man in his forties in good health and CMV-seronegative.

The V gene is TRBV19, the J gene TRBJ2-5; a possible D gene is TRBD1 (6 bases). The CDR3 has 13 residues. Germline values: CDR1 LNHDA, CDR2 SQIVND (reference sequence). V lost 3 bases and J 4 bases, leaving 9 bases between the germline ends. The CDR3, as DNA: TGTGCCAGTAGTATTTCAGGGGCAGAGACCCAGTACTTC. Translation: CASSISGAETQYF.

This clone was observed a few times. This chain uses TRBV10-3 with TRBJ1-1, with D possibly being TRBD1 (5 bases). V was trimmed by 4 bases and J by 3 bases, leaving 12 bases between them. The CDR3 extends over 14 amino acids. CDR1 and CDR2 (germline): ENHRY, SYGVKD. This chain's CDR3 is CAISAMGGDTEAFF. The CDR3 DNA follows: TGTGCCATCAGTGCGATGGGAGGGGACACTGAAGCTTTCTTT.

This clone appeared a single time. V usage is TRBV30 and J usage is TRBJ1-2; 9 nucleotides align to TRBD1. The J segment lost 7 bases and the V segment lost 3 bases, leaving 6 bases of the junction unmatched. Per germline, CDR1 GTSNPN and CDR2 SVGIG (reference sequence). This CDR3 is built from 13 residues. The CDR3 loop reads CAWRPQGAGGYTF. DNA for the CDR3: TGTGCCTGGAGACCACAGGGGGCGGGTGGCTACACCTTC.

This clone was detected only once. V and J are TRBV4-3 and TRBJ2-1; possible D gene TRBD2, 5 bases. CDR3 length: 15 amino acids. CDR1 and CDR2 (germline): LGHNA, YSLEER. V lost 2 bases to trimming and J lost 9 bases, with 17 bases between them. Here the CDR3 DNA reads TGCGCCAGCAGCCAAAGTCGAGGGAGAGGCGGTGAGCAGTTCTTC. It specifies CASSQSRGRGGEQFF.

The rearrangement uses TRBV7-2 and TRBJ2-5; D gene ambiguous. V was clipped by 3 bases and J by 0 bases, with 5 bases between them. CDR1 SGHTA and CDR2 FQGNSA come from the germline V gene. The CDR3 totals 13 residues. The chain's CDR3 is CASSFRYQETQYF. The DNA of the CDR3 is TGTGCCAGCAGCTTCAGGTACCAAGAGACCCAGTACTTC.

The chain is built from TRBV11-2 and TRBJ2-3, with 7 bases matching TRBD2. Trimming took 4 bases from V and 1 from J; bases not matched to a gene: 2. CDR1 and CDR2 (germline): SGHAT, FQNNGV. This CDR3 contains 14 residues. The CDR3 DNA reads TGTGCCAGCAGCTCCGGACTAGGCACAGATACGCAGTATTTT. The encoded protein is CASSSGLGTDTQYF.

The chain has TRBV27 and TRBJ1-5; 7 positions match TRBD1. V was pared by 5 bases and J by 6 bases, with 7 bases of the junction left unmatched. The CDR3 sequence is 14 residues long. Per the germline V gene, CDR1 is MNHEY and CDR2 is SMNVEV (reference sequence). CDR3 in amino acids: CASSLTGTAQPQHF. CDR3 in DNA: TGTGCCAGCAGTCTGACAGGGACGGCTCAGCCCCAGCATTTT.

This clone was seen more than once but under ten times. The V gene is TRBV6-5, the J gene TRBJ2-2, with a tentative D call TRBD1 (6 bases). The CDR3 extends over 14 amino acids. The ends were cut back, 5 bases at V and 8 bases at J, with 15 bases in the middle. Germline-derived CDR1 and CDR2 are MNHEY and SVGAGI. CDR3 nucleotides: TGTGCCAGCAGTCCGCTAGGGGGAAAGGGGGAGCTGTTTTTT. Encoded protein: CASSPLGGKGELFF.

The chain uses TRBV9 and TRBJ2-1; unclear D gene. The CDR3 has 15 amino acids. Germline values: CDR1 SGDLS, CDR2 YYNGEE. Trimming took 6 bases from V and 6 from J, leaving 19 bases between them. This CDR3 is CASNREAAAPNEQFF. CDR3 coding DNA: TGTGCCAGCAATCGAGAGGCCGCCGCACCCAATGAGCAGTTCTTC.

The chain combines TRBV11-2 with TRBJ2-3; 7 bases are shared with TRBD2. Germline lookup yields CDR1 SGHAT and CDR2 FQNNGV. This CDR3 comprises 17 residues. After removal of 0 bases from V and 0 bases from J, the junction contained 6 bases not matched to a gene. The CDR3 sequence: CASSLEGRAHSTDTQYF. The CDR3 DNA sequence: TGTGCCAGCAGCTTAGAGGGGAGGGCACATAGCACAGATACGCAGTATTTT.

This chain uses TRBV7-2 with TRBJ1-4, with TRBD1 matching over 9 bases. Germline V CDR1 and CDR2: SGHTA, FQGNSA. The CDR3 runs to 15 residues. Losses at the gene ends were 5 bases for V and 8 bases for J; bases not matched to a gene: 9. CDR3: CASSRETGGEEKLFF. The CDR3 DNA is TGTGCCAGCAGCCGCGAGACAGGGGGAGAGGAAAAACTGTTTTTT.

In its sample, this clone was seen a few times. The same CDR3 arises from other DNA sequences in this sample as well. V is TRBV10-3 and J is TRBJ2-1; D ambiguous. This CDR3 comprises 13 residues. CDR1 is ENHRY, CDR2 SYGVKD, per germline. V lost 0 bases and J lost 4, with 4 bases in between. The CDR3 sequence is CAISESRYNEQFF. CDR3 nucleotides: TGTGCCATCAGTGAGTCGAGATACAATGAGCAGTTCTTC.

The sample holds one count of this clone. V usage is TRBV5-6 and J usage is TRBJ2-7; D not resolved. The V end lost 4 bases, the J end lost 4 bases, and 9 bases lay between the germline ends. The CDR3 is 12 amino acids. Germline assignment: CDR1 SGHDT and CDR2 YYEEEE. CDR3: CASSHAVYEQYF. CDR3 nucleotide sequence: TGTGCCAGCAGCCATGCAGTATACGAGCAGTACTTC.

This chain links TRBV28 with TRBJ1-4; D is undetermined. Per the germline V gene, CDR1 is MDHEN and CDR2 is SYDVKM. Deletions cut 3 bases from V and 4 bases from J, with 9 bases between. This CDR3 is built from 14 residues. For the CDR3, the DNA is TGTGCCAGCAGTTTTCCGAGGGATAATGAAAAACTGTTTTTT. As protein: CASSFPRDNEKLFF.